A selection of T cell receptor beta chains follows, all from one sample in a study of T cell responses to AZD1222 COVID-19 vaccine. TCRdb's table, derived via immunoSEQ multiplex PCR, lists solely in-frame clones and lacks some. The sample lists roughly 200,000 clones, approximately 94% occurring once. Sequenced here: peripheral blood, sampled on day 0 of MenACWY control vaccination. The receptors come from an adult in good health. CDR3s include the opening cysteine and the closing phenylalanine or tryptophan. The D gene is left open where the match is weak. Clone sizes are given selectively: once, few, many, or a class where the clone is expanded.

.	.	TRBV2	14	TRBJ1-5	TGTGCCAGCAGTGAAGTTAGGGGAGGCCAGCCCCAGCATTTT	CASSEVRGGQPQHF
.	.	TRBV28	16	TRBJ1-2	TGTGCCAGCAGTTTCGAGAACCAGGTCCCAGCACGCGGCTACACCTTC	CASSFENQVPARGYTF
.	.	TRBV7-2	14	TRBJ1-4	TGTGCCAGCAGCTCCGGTTCCACCGCGGGGAAACTGTTTTTT	CASSSGSTAGKLFF
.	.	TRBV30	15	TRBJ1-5	TGTGCCTGGAGTGCAGGAGATTATAGCAATCAGCCCCAGCATTTT	CAWSAGDYSNQPQHF
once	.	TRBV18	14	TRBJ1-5	TGTGCCAGCTCACGTGGGGGGATTGATCAGCCCCAGCATTTT	CASSRGGIDQPQHF
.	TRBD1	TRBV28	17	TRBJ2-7	TGTGCCAGCAGTTCCCCGATCGGGACAGGGGCTGACTACGAGCAGTACTTC	CASSSPIGTGADYEQYF
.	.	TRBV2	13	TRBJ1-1	TGTGCCAGCAGTGGTGGCAGGAACACTGAAGCTTTCTTT	CASSGGRNTEAFF
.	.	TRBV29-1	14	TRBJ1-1	TGCAGCGTCATAAACGCAGGGGTACTCACTGAAGCTTTCTTT	CSVINAGVLTEAFF
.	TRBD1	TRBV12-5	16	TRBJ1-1	TGTGCTAGTGGTCCGCTGGGGGGACAGGGGTACACTGAAGCTTTCTTT	CASGPLGGQGYTEAFF
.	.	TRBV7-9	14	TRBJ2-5	TGTGCCAGCAGCTTAACTCAAGCTGGGGAGACCCAGTACTTC	CASSLTQAGETQYF
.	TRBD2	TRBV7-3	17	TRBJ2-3	TGTGCCAGCAGCCTTGCAAGGACTAGCGGTAGCACAGATACGCAGTATTTT	CASSLARTSGSTDTQYF
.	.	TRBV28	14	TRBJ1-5	TGTGCCAGCAGCCTCCCGGGGCAGGTGATTTTCCAGCATTTT	CASSLPGQVIFQHF
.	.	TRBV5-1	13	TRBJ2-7	TGCGCCAGCAGCTTGGGGTTCTCAGACGAGCAGTACTTC	CASSLGFSDEQYF
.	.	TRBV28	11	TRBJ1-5	TGTGCCAGCAATAGCAATCAGCCCCAGCATTTT	CASNSNQPQHF
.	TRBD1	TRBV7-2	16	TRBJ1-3	TGTGCCAGCAGCCCTTCCGGGACAGGGAGTGGAAACACCATATATTTT	CASSPSGTGSGNTIYF
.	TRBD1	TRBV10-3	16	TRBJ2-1	TGTGCCATCAGGGAAACCGGGACAGGAGAATACAATGAGCAGTTCTTC	CAIRETGTGEYNEQFF
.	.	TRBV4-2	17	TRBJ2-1	TGTGCCAGCAGCCAAGAGGGGCGGGTGGCAGGGCGAAATGAGCAGTTCTTC	CASSQEGRVAGRNEQFF
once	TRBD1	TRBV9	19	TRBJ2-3	TGTGCCAGCAGCGCTAGTTCGGGACAGGAGAAACGTAGCACAGATACGCAGTATTTT	CASSASSGQEKRSTDTQYF
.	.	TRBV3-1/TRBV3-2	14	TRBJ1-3	TGTGCCAGCAGCCCGGACTCCGAGGGTGACACCATATATTTT	CASSPDSEGDTIYF
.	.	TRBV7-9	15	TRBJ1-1	TGTGCCAGCAGCTCCCCGACGGGGTTGGACACTGAAGCTTTCTTT	CASSSPTGLDTEAFF
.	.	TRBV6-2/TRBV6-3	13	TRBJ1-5	TGTGCCAGCAGTTACCCCCTTAGACAGCCCCAGCATTTT	CASSYPLRQPQHF
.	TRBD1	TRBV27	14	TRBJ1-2	TGTGCCAGCAGGGGGACAGGGGGATTCTATGGCTACACCTTC	CASRGTGGFYGYTF
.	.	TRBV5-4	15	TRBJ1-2	TGTGCCAGCAGCTTGGGAGGGGCCACTGTGGGTGGCTACACCTTC	CASSLGGATVGGYTF
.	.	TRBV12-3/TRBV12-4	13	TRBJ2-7	TGTGCCAGCAGTTGGGGCGGCTGGGGCGAGCAGTACTTC	CASSWGGWGEQYF
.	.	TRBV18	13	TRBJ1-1	TGTGCCAGCTCACCATCACTACAGACTGAAGCTTTCTTT	CASSPSLQTEAFF
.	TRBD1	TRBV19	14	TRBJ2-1	TGTGCCAGTAGTCTCGGGACAGGGAACAATGAGCAGTTCTTC	CASSLGTGNNEQFF
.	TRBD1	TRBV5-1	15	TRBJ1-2	TGCGCCAGCAGCCTTGGACAGGGTCGGGACTATGGCTACACCTTC	CASSLGQGRDYGYTF
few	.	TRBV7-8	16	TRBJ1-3	TGTGCCAGCAGCCCCGGGGTAAGGGTCGTCGGAAACACCATATATTTT	CASSPGVRVVGNTIYF
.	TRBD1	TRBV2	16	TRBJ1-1	TGTGCCAGCAGGCGAGCGGCCGGGACAGAGAACACTGAAGCTTTCTTT	CASRRAAGTENTEAFF
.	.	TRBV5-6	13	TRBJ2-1	TGTGCCAGTGGGGGGTCCTTTCCGAATGAGCAGTTCTTC	CASGGSFPNEQFF
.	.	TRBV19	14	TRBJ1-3	TGTGCCAGTAGCCGGGGGTTGGGTGGAAACACCATATATTTT	CASSRGLGGNTIYF
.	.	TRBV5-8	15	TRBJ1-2	TGTGCCAGCAGCTTCCAACAAATTGACGTAGACGGCTACACCTTC	CASSFQQIDVDGYTF
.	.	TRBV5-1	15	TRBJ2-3	TGCGCCAGCAGGTCGAAAGGGGGTTACACAGATACGCAGTATTTT	CASRSKGGYTDTQYF
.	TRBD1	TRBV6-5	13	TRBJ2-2	TGTGCCAGCAGGGACAGGGATACCGGGGAGCTGTTTTTT	CASRDRDTGELFF
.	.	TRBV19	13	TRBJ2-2	TGTGCCAGTAGTGGAGACAGGACCGGGGAGCTGTTTTTT	CASSGDRTGELFF
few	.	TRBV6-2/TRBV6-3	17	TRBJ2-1	TGTGCCAGCAGTTACTCACCGGGTCGGGGGCTCTACAATGAGCAGTTCTTC	CASSYSPGRGLYNEQFF
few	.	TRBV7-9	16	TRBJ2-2	TGTGCCAGCAGCTTAGCGGGAGCAGGCTACACCGGGGAGCTGTTTTTT	CASSLAGAGYTGELFF
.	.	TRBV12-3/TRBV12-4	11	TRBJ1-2	TGTGCCAGCAATCCAGGGTATGGCTACACCTTC	CASNPGYGYTF
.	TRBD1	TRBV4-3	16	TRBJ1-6	TGCGCCAGCAGCCAAGAGCGGGGACAGTATAATTCACCCCTCCACTTT	CASSQERGQYNSPLHF
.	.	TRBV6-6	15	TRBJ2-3	TGTGCCAGCACCGCCCATGGAGGTTTAGAAGATACGCAGTATTTT	CASTAHGGLEDTQYF